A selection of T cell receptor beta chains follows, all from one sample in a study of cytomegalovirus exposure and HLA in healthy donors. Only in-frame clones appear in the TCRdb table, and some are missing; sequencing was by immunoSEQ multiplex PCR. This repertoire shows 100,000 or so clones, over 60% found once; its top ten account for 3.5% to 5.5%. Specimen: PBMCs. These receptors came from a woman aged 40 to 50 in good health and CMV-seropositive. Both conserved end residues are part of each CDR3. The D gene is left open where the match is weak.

DNA: TGTGCCAGCAGAAAGGGGGTTGGCCAAGAGACCCAGTACTTC
CDR3: CASRKGVGQETQYF
length: 14
V: TRBV2
D: NA
J: TRBJ2-5

DNA: TGTGCCAGTAGTCCCCGGGGACAGGGGGCAACAGATACGCAGTATTTT
CDR3: CASSPRGQGATDTQYF
length: 16
V: TRBV19
D: TRBD1
J: TRBJ2-3

DNA: TGTGCCAGCAGTTATGGCAGCATAGAGGGTGGCTACACCTTC
CDR3: CASSYGSIEGGYTF
length: 14
V: TRBV6-5
D: NA
J: TRBJ1-2

DNA: TGTGCCAGCAGCTCCATGCCCGGCCAAGAGACCCAGTACTTC
CDR3: CASSSMPGQETQYF
length: 14
V: TRBV7-6
D: NA
J: TRBJ2-5

DNA: TGTGCCAGCAGTGAATCCGGGAGTTACGAGCAGTACTTC
CDR3: CASSESGSYEQYF
length: 13
V: TRBV25-1
D: NA
J: TRBJ2-7

DNA: TGTGCCAGCAGTGAGGGGAGTTTTAGAAAACTGTTTTTT
CDR3: CASSEGSFRKLFF
length: 13
V: TRBV2
D: NA
J: TRBJ1-4

DNA: TGTGCCAGCAGCCGACAGGGGAAGTCAGCCCAGCATTTT
CDR3: CASSRQGKSAQHF
length: 13
V: TRBV6-5
D: TRBD1
J: TRBJ1-5

DNA: TGTGCCAGCAGCTTAGCGTACCAAGAGACCCAGTACTTC
CDR3: CASSLAYQETQYF
length: 13
V: TRBV11-2
D: NA
J: TRBJ2-5

DNA: TGTGCCAGCTCACCACCGGGACTAGTAAGTGAGCAGTTCTTC
CDR3: CASSPPGLVSEQFF
length: 14
V: TRBV18
D: TRBD2
J: TRBJ2-1

DNA: TGTGCCAGCAGCTTAGACATAGCGGGCGTCACAGATACGCAGTATTTT
CDR3: CASSLDIAGVTDTQYF
length: 16
V: TRBV7-2
D: TRBD2
J: TRBJ2-3

DNA: TGCGCCAGCAGTCAGGCACAGGGGGGCTATGGCTACCCCTTC
CDR3: CASSQAQGGYGYPF
length: 14
V: TRBV5-1
D: TRBD1
J: TRBJ1-2

DNA: TGCGCCAGCAGCCAAGATGGCAGGCAGCGGGATTACAATGAGCAGTTCTTC
CDR3: CASSQDGRQRDYNEQFF
length: 17
V: TRBV4-3
D: TRBD2
J: TRBJ2-1

DNA: TGTGCCAGCAGTTCATGGACAGGGGGCAACTATGGCTACACCTTC
CDR3: CASSSWTGGNYGYTF
length: 15
V: TRBV6-5
D: TRBD1
J: TRBJ1-2

DNA: TGTGCCAGCAGCTCAAGGGCAGGGGACATTCAGTACTTC
CDR3: CASSSRAGDIQYF
length: 13
V: TRBV14
D: NA
J: TRBJ2-4

DNA: TGTGCTAGTGGAACAGGGATTTACCAAGAGACCCAGTACTTC
CDR3: CASGTGIYQETQYF
length: 14
V: TRBV12-5
D: NA
J: TRBJ2-5

DNA: TGTGCCTGGTCAGCGGGAGGCGAAGCCTACAATGAGCAGTTCTTC
CDR3: CAWSAGGEAYNEQFF
length: 15
V: TRBV30
D: TRBD2
J: TRBJ2-1

DNA: TGTGCCAGCAATAAAGCTTCGGAGACCCAGTACTTC
CDR3: CASNKASETQYF
length: 12
V: TRBV7-8
D: NA
J: TRBJ2-5

DNA: TGTGCCAGCATGAATAGGGGGCGAAACACCGGGGAGCTGTTTTTT
CDR3: CASMNRGRNTGELFF
length: 15
V: TRBV6-1
D: TRBD1
J: TRBJ2-2

DNA: TGCGCCAGCAGTACGGTGGGGACTAGCGCGGGAGAGCAGTTCTTC
CDR3: CASSTVGTSAGEQFF
length: 15
V: TRBV5-1
D: TRBD2
J: TRBJ2-1

DNA: TGTGCCAGTAGTAAGTGGGTAACTAGCGGGTCCCACGAGCAGTACTTC
CDR3: CASSKWVTSGSHEQYF
length: 16
V: TRBV19
D: TRBD2
J: TRBJ2-7

DNA: TGTGCCAGCGGCTCCGGGGGGACCCAGTACTTC
CDR3: CASGSGGTQYF
length: 11
V: TRBV7-2
D: NA
J: TRBJ2-5

DNA: TGTGCCAGTTTTTACAGGGGGGCTGGCTACGAGCAGTACTTC
CDR3: CASFYRGAGYEQYF
length: 14
V: TRBV21-1
D: NA
J: TRBJ2-7

DNA: TGTGCCAGTATTAGGGACACAGCCGCGAACACCGGGGAGCTGTTTTTT
CDR3: CASIRDTAANTGELFF
length: 16
V: TRBV19
D: NA
J: TRBJ2-2